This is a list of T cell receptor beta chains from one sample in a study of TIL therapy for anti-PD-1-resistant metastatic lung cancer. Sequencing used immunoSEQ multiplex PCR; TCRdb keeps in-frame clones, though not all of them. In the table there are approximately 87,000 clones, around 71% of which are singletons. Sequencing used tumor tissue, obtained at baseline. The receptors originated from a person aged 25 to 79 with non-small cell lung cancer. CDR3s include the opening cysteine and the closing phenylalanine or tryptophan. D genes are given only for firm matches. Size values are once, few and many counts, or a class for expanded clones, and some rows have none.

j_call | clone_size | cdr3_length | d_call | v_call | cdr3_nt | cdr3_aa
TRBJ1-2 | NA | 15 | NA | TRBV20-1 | TGCAGTGCTAGTTCCCCCACGGGGTTCGACTATGGCTACACCTTC | CSASSPTGFDYGYTF
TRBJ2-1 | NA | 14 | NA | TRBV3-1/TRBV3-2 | TGTGCCAGCAGCCAAGATGTAGTCTTGGATGAGCAGTTCTTC | CASSQDVVLDEQFF
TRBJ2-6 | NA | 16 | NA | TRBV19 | TGTGCCAGTAGTAGGTCAGGGAGAAATGGGGCCAACGTCCTGACTTTC | CASSRSGRNGANVLTF
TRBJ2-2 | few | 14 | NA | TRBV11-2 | TGTGCCAGCAGCTCGGAGGGTAGCACCGGGGAGCTGTTTTTT | CASSSEGSTGELFF
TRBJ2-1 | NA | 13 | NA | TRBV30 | TGTGCCTGGAGTCTCCGGGACAACCTCGGGCAGTTCTTC | CAWSLRDNLGQFF
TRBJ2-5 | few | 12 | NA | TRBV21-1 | TGTGCCAGCAGCCCCCCCACGGAGACCCAGTACTTC | CASSPPTETQYF
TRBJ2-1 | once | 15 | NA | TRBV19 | TGTGCCAGTAGCTCAGGGTCAAGCGGAAACAATGAGCAGTTCTTC | CASSSGSSGNNEQFF
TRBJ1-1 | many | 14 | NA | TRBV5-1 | TGCGCCAGCAGCTTGTGGGCGACGAACACTGAAGCTTTCTTT | CASSLWATNTEAFF
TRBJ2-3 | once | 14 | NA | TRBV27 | TGTGCCAGCAGTCCCGTCGGGGGGCTATATACGCAGTATTTT | CASSPVGGLYTQYF
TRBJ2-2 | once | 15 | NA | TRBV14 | TGTGCCAGCAGCCAGATAGGTTTGAACACCGGGGAGCTGTTTTTT | CASSQIGLNTGELFF
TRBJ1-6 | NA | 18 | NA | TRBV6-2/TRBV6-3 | TGTGCCAGCAGCCACCGTACAACCTCAACCTCCTATAATTCACCCCTCCACTTT | CASSHRTTSTSYNSPLHF
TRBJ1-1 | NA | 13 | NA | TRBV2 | TGTGCCAGCAGGACCACAGGGAAAGGTGAAGCTTTCTTT | CASRTTGKGEAFF
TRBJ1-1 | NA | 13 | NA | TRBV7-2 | TGTGCCAGCACCTTAAGTACAAACACTGAAGCTTTCTTT | CASTLSTNTEAFF
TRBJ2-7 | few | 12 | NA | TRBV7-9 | TGTGCCAGCAGCACCGGCTCCTACGAGCAGTACTTC | CASSTGSYEQYF
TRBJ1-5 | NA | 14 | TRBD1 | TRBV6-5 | TGTGCCAGCAGCCCGGGACAGAACAATCAGCCCCAGCATTTT | CASSPGQNNQPQHF